These 26 T cell receptor beta chains originate from one sample sequenced in a study of OX40 agonist ivuxolimab in advanced cancers. TCRdb's copy holds only in-frame clones and misses some; the assay was immunoSEQ multiplex PCR. This sample carries tens of thousands of clones, 85% of them seen once, and the ten largest clones take around 2%. The sample in question was CD4+ or CD8+ T cells sorted from blood, obtained in a trial of the OX40 agonist ivuxolimab. These receptors all come from an adult with an advanced solid tumor such as melanoma, head and neck, liver or kidney cancer.

This sequence joins TRBV6-4 and TRBJ2-3; 7 bases are shared with TRBD1. V shed 6 bases and J 2 bases; nucleotides not matched to a gene: 2. Germline V gives CDR1 MRHNA, CDR2 SNTAGT. This CDR3 region has 13 residues. CDR3 bases: TGTGCCAGCAGAGACAGGGTCACAGATACGCAGTATTTT. Translation: CASRDRVTDTQYF.

The rearrangement uses TRBV5-5 and TRBJ1-1; the D is unclear. The CDR3 is 15 residues long. Germline CDR1 reads SGHKS; CDR2 reads YYEKEE (reference sequence). Trimming removed 2 bases from V and 4 bases from J, with 15 bases in between. This CDR3 is CASSFGSRIRTEAFF. CDR3 DNA: TGTGCCAGCAGCTTCGGGTCCCGAATACGCACTGAAGCTTTCTTT.

The rearrangement joins TRBV18 to TRBJ1-1; D is unclear. Trimming shortened V by 1 base and J by 1 base, and 4 bases separated the two germline ends. The CDR3 is 13 residues long. Germline V gives CDR1 KGHSH, CDR2 LQKENI. CDR3 in DNA: TGTGCCAGCTCACCACGGACGAACACTGAAGCTTTCTTT. Protein sequence: CASSPRTNTEAFF.

This clone came up once. The CDR3 DNA is TGTGCCAGTAGTTCCACTAGCGCCGAAGGAGAGACCCAGTACTTC. Amino acid sequence: CASSSTSAEGETQYF. The rearrangement uses TRBV19 and TRBJ2-5, with 7 bases aligning to TRBD2. The germline V gene has CDR1 LNHDA and CDR2 SQIVND (reference sequence). After removal of 5 bases from V and 4 bases from J, the junction contained 10 bases not matched to a gene. The CDR3 contains 15 residues.

The chain has TRBV7-2 and TRBJ2-4, with 10 bases identical to TRBD2. Per germline, CDR1 SGHTA and CDR2 FQGNSA. This CDR3 is 16 amino acids long. The V segment lost 5 bases and the J segment 0 bases; nucleotides outside the gene matches: 4. CDR3 DNA sequence: TGTGCCAGCAGCCCCGGACTAGCGGTAGCCAAAAACATTCAGTACTTC. Its protein product is CASSPGLAVAKNIQYF. Combining the CDR3 with reference TRBV7-2 and TRBJ2-4 gives the whole variable domain GAGVSQSPSNKVTEKGKDVELRCDPISGHTALYWYRQSLGQGLEFLIYFQGNSAPDKSGLPSDRFSAERTGGSVSTLTIQRTQQEDSAVYLCASSPGLAVAKNIQYFGAGTRLSVL.

V gene TRBV2 combines with J gene TRBJ2-3; a weak D match, TRBD1 (5 bases). Trimming removed 4 bases from V and 6 bases from J, with 20 bases in between. The CDR3 runs 16 residues. Germline V gives CDR1 SNHLY, CDR2 FYNNEI. Written as DNA, the CDR3 is TGTGCCAGCAGTGCCCCACAGGCGAGACGTATGGATACGCAGTATTTT. Its translation is CASSAPQARRMDTQYF.

The chain recombines TRBV5-4 with TRBJ2-5, with D tentatively TRBD2 (6 bases). CDR3 length: 14 residues. Germline lookup yields CDR1 SGHNT and CDR2 YYREEE (reference sequence). With 6 bases removed from V and 1 base from J, the gap between germline ends came to 13 bases. The CDR3 loop reads CASTPGGVQETQYF. The CDR3 coding sequence is TGTGCCAGCACCCCCGGGGGAGTCCAAGAGACCCAGTACTTC. Together with reference TRBV5-4 and TRBJ2-5, the CDR3 gives the full variable domain: ETGVTQSPTHLIKTRGQQVTLRCSSQSGHNTVSWYQQALGQGPQFIFQYYREEENGRGNFPPRFSGLQFPNYSSELNVNALELDDSALYLCASTPGGVQETQYFGPGTRLLVL.

The chain combines TRBV7-3 with TRBJ2-3; D is tentatively TRBD1 or TRBD2 (6 bases each). The CDR3 runs to 13 residues. The V gene lost 2 bases and the J gene lost 4 bases, with 7 bases spanning the gap. Germline V gives CDR1 SGHTA, CDR2 FQGTGA. The CDR3 sequence: CASSLGGPDTQYF. The CDR3 region has the DNA TGTGCCAGCAGCTTAGGGGGGCCAGATACGCAGTATTTT.

The chain uses TRBV28 and TRBJ2-2; possibly TRBD1 or TRBD2 for D (6 bases each). V lost 3 bases to trimming and J lost 6 bases, with 8 bases between them. Germline CDR1 MDHEN, CDR2 SYDVKM. This CDR3 region has 13 residues. The CDR3 is CASSLRGAGELFF. The CDR3 nucleotides read TGTGCCAGCAGTTTGAGGGGGGCCGGGGAGCTGTTTTTT.

The CDR3: CASSYRTSREETQYF. Written as DNA, the CDR3 is TGCGCCAGCAGCTACCGGACTAGCCGCGAAGAGACCCAGTACTTC. V gene TRBV5-1 combines with J gene TRBJ2-5; 8 bases are shared with TRBD2. CDR3 length: 15 amino acids. CDR1 is SGHRS and CDR2 is YFSETQ in the germline V gene. Losses at the gene ends were 3 bases for V and 3 bases for J; bases not matched to a gene: 7.

The J gene is TRBJ2-3, the V gene TRBV5-1; D perhaps matches TRBD2 (6 bases). Germline V gives CDR1 SGHRS, CDR2 YFSETQ. The length of the CDR3 is 14 residues. V was trimmed by 5 bases and J by 0 bases, leaving 10 bases between them. DNA of the CDR3: TGCGCCAGCAGTGTGGGGGGTAGCACAGATACGCAGTATTTT. Translated, it gives CASSVGGSTDTQYF.

The V gene is TRBV5-1, the J gene TRBJ2-1, with 9 bases matching TRBD2. Per germline, CDR1 SGHRS and CDR2 YFSETQ. The CDR3 extends over 17 amino acids. With 4 bases clipped from V and 8 bases from J, the junction kept 16 bases outside the gene matches. This CDR3 is CASSPLPLAGGDYEQFF. The CDR3 DNA follows: TGCGCCAGCAGCCCGCTACCTCTCGCGGGAGGGGACTATGAGCAGTTCTTC.

The genes are TRBV6-5 and TRBJ1-2; 10 positions match TRBD1. Germline CDR1 and CDR2: MNHEY and SVGAGI. This CDR3 is 13 amino acids long. V shed 4 bases, J shed 8 bases, and the junction held 4 bases outside the gene matches. CDR3 protein: CASSFDRGRGYTF. CDR3 DNA sequence: TGTGCCAGCAGTTTCGACAGGGGGCGAGGCTACACCTTC.

This clone was seen only once. The genes are TRBV27 and TRBJ1-4; 7 bases line up with TRBD1. CDR1 MNHEY and CDR2 SMNVEV come from the germline V gene (reference sequence). CDR3 length: 15 amino acids. Unmatched junction bases numbered 8, after V lost 5 bases and J lost 5 bases. In DNA form, the CDR3 reads TGTGCCAGCAGTGCCACAGGGGCAGCGAATGAAAAACTGTTTTTT. This encodes CASSATGAANEKLFF.

This clone was seen just once. The genes are TRBV21-1 and TRBJ2-3; TRBD2 is taken as the D call from the table, unchecked against the DNA. TRBV21-1 is a recognized pseudogene. This CDR3 spans 23 amino acids. The CDR3 sequence is CASSRYRDRASSGGRSSTDTQYF. In nucleotides, the CDR3 is TGTGCCAGCAGCAGGTATCGCGACAGAGCTTCTAGCGGGGGTCGAAGTAGCACAGATACGCAGTATTTT.

The V and J genes are TRBV28 and TRBJ1-1; a possible D gene is TRBD1 (5 bases). CDR1 is MDHEN, CDR2 SYDVKM, per germline. This CDR3 spans 15 amino acids. V was clipped by 3 bases and J by 2 bases, with 13 bases between them. CDR3 protein: CASSFFLTVNTEAFF. Here the CDR3 DNA reads TGTGCCAGCAGTTTTTTTCTGACAGTAAACACTGAAGCTTTCTTT.

The V and J genes are TRBV5-1 and TRBJ1-2; 10 positions match TRBD1. The CDR3 extends over 15 amino acids. Germline CDR1 is SGHRS and CDR2 is YFSETQ. J was trimmed by 6 bases and V by 5 bases; bases with no gene match: 10. The CDR3 protein is CASSRGQGPLDGYTF. The CDR3 bases are TGCGCCAGCAGTAGGGGACAGGGGCCTTTGGATGGCTACACCTTC.

This clone was detected a few times. CDR3 sequence reads: CASSFLSGGAGDTQYF. The DNA of the CDR3 is TGTGCCAGCAGCTTTCTTAGCGGGGGGGCCGGAGATACGCAGTATTTT. This sequence joins TRBV7-2 and TRBJ2-3; 11 bases line up with TRBD2. Germline assignment: CDR1 SGHTA and CDR2 FQGNSA. This CDR3 has 16 amino acids. The V segment lost 3 bases and the J segment 5 bases; nucleotides outside the gene matches: 7.

The V call is TRBV14, the J call TRBJ2-5; no clear D gene. Germline CDR1 reads SGHDN; CDR2 reads FVKESK. With 0 bases removed from V and 6 bases from J, the gap between germline ends came to 2 bases. The CDR3 has 11 amino acids. CDR3 DNA: TGTGCCAGCAGCCAAGATAAGACCCAGTACTTC. Translated: CASSQDKTQYF.

This clone occurred once. The chain is built from TRBV30 and TRBJ2-2; 8 bases align to TRBD2. With 5 bases clipped from V and 1 base from J, the junction kept 9 bases outside the gene matches. This CDR3 is 16 amino acids long. Germline values: CDR1 GTSNPN, CDR2 SVGIG (reference sequence). The CDR3 sequence: CAWGQTSARNTGELFF. In DNA, the CDR3 is TGTGCCTGGGGCCAGACTAGCGCCCGGAACACCGGGGAGCTGTTTTTT.

CDR3 nucleotides: TGTGCCAGCTCGCCGGCTGGGTGGGAGGGCGAGCAGTACTTC. Its translation: CASSPAGWEGEQYF. The genes are TRBV18 and TRBJ2-7; 7 bases are shared with TRBD2. V was pared by 6 bases and J by 6 bases, with 11 bases of the junction left unmatched. Germline V gene sequence: CDR1 KGHSH, CDR2 LQKENI. This CDR3 is built from 14 residues.

On this clone itself: The sample holds other DNA sequences that translate to the same CDR3. V is TRBV5-1 and J is TRBJ2-1; 12 bases align to TRBD2. The CDR3 runs to 16 residues. The V gene end was trimmed by 1 base and the J gene end by 4 bases; junction bases not matched to a gene: 3. CDR1 is SGHRS, CDR2 YFSETQ, per germline. The chain's CDR3 is CASSLLTSGSYNEQFF. The CDR3, as DNA: TGCGCCAGCAGCTTGCTGACTAGCGGGAGTTACAATGAGCAGTTCTTC.

The J gene is TRBJ1-1, the V gene TRBV15, with no clear D. Trimming stripped 6 bases from V and 0 bases from J, with 5 bases between. The germline V gene encodes CDR1 LNHNV and CDR2 YYDKDF (reference sequence). This CDR3 has 12 amino acids. The CDR3 DNA is TGTGCCACCAGAGGCGTGAACACTGAAGCTTTCTTT. The encoded protein is CATRGVNTEAFF.

In nucleotides, the CDR3 is TGTGCCTGGATCGGCCAGACCTATGGCTACACCTTC. It is translated as CAWIGQTYGYTF. V is TRBV30 and J is TRBJ1-2; D is uncertain. Between the trimmed V and J ends, which lost 4 bases and 4 bases, there was a span of 10 bases. CDR1 is GTSNPN and CDR2 is SVGIG in the germline V gene (reference sequence). This CDR3 region has 12 residues.

The chain combines TRBV13 with TRBJ2-7; D could derive from TRBD1 or TRBD2 (5 bases each). The CDR3 has 12 amino acids. The V and J ends lost 0 bases and 6 bases respectively, with 6 bases between them. Germline V gene data show CDR1 as PRHDT and CDR2 as FYEKMQ (reference sequence). CDR3 bases: TGTGCCAGCAGCTTAGGGGGGGTCGAGCAGTACTTC. Translation gives CASSLGGVEQYF.

This CDR3 reads CASSDFGGPRGETQYF. The CDR3 nucleotides are TGCGCCAGCAGTGATTTCGGGGGCCCCAGGGGGGAGACCCAGTACTTC. The V gene is TRBV10-2, the J gene TRBJ2-5; D is possibly TRBD1 (7 bases). Trimming shortened V by 3 bases and J by 5 bases, and 19 bases separated the two germline ends. Germline V gene lookup returns CDR1 WSHSY and CDR2 SAAADI. The CDR3 runs to 16 residues.